The 20 T cell receptor beta chains reported below all come from one sample, sequenced in a study of T cells in Graves' hyperthyroidism and ophthalmopathy. Amplification yielded TCR beta CDR3 regions, with RNA transcripts as the source. With the HTBI primer set, the TCR CDR3 went through a first round of RT-PCR. A single record per CDR3 protein comes from TCRdb applying MiXCR to the multiplex PCR reads. The data contain 280,000 or so distinct CDR3 sequences, less than 30% of them singletons. Sample: blood. The receptor set was obtained from a man in his forties or fifties with Graves' hyperthyroidism that later progressed to Graves' ophthalmopathy.

This clonotype showed up many times. The chain uses TRBV6-5 and TRBJ1-2; 8 bases are shared with TRBD1. CDR3 size: 17 residues. Trimming removed 0 bases from V and 4 bases from J; junction bases left unmatched: 10. The germline V gene encodes CDR1 MNHEY and CDR2 SVGAGI. The CDR3 region is CASSYSPKAGGGYGYTF. For the CDR3, the DNA is TGTGCCAGCAGTTACTCCCCTAAGGCAGGGGGCGGCTATGGCTACACCTTC.

At least ten counts were recorded for this clonotype. The CDR3: CASSLPPAPQETQYF. The DNA of the CDR3 is TGTGCCAGCAGCCTCCCCCCAGCCCCCCAAGAGACCCAGTACTTC. The rearrangement joins TRBV12-3 or TRBV12-4 to TRBJ2-5; D ambiguous. V lost 6 bases to trimming and J lost 1 base, with 15 bases between them. This CDR3 has 15 amino acids.

Ten or more counts support this clonotype. The chain carries TRBV15 and TRBJ2-7; TRBD2 aligns across 11 bases. The CDR3 runs 16 residues. With 1 base clipped from V and 1 base from J, the junction kept 3 bases outside the gene matches. Germline CDR1 reads LNHNV; CDR2 reads YYDKDF (reference sequence). CDR3 in amino acids: CATSRVSGRVSYEQYF. CDR3 bases: TGTGCCACCAGCAGAGTTAGCGGGAGGGTGTCCTACGAGCAGTACTTC.

Many counts were recorded for this clonotype. The gene calls are TRBV7-8 and TRBJ2-7; no clear D gene. Germline V CDR1 and CDR2: SGHVS, FQNEAQ. The CDR3 extends over 13 amino acids. With 4 bases removed from V and 3 bases from J, the gap between germline ends came to 10 bases. The CDR3 DNA sequence: TGTGCCAGCAGCTCCCTCTCGGTCTACGAGCAGTACTTC. Its translation is CASSSLSVYEQYF.

This clonotype was picked up many times. The gene calls are TRBV6-2 or TRBV6-3 and TRBJ1-5, with D hard to call. Germline V gene lookup returns CDR1 MNHEY and CDR2 SVGEGT. The CDR3 runs to 15 residues. Trimming stripped 0 bases from V and 7 bases from J, with 13 bases between. CDR3 coding DNA: TGTGCCAGCAGTTACTCGAGCGGGTTCGCGCAGCCCCAGCATTTT. Translated: CASSYSSGFAQPQHF.

This clonotype was counted at least ten times. The chain carries TRBV4-1 and TRBJ1-2; perhaps TRBD1 as D (5 bases). V was trimmed by 4 bases and J by 2 bases, leaving 11 bases between them. CDR1 and CDR2 from the germline V gene are MGHRA and YSYEKL. CDR3 length: 14 amino acids. CDR3 DNA sequence: TGCGCCAGCAGCCCTCGGTGGGGGAACTATGGCTACACCTTC. Its translation: CASSPRWGNYGYTF.

At least ten counts were recorded for this clonotype. The chain carries TRBV6-1 and TRBJ2-2; 7 nucleotides align to TRBD1. Unmatched junction bases numbered 2, after V lost 4 bases and J lost 0 bases. Germline CDR1 is MNHNS and CDR2 is SASEGT. This CDR3 comprises 15 residues. CDR3 DNA: TGTGCCAGCAGTGGGACAGGATCGAACACCGGGGAGCTGTTTTTT. Protein sequence: CASSGTGSNTGELFF.

This clonotype showed up many times. The chain recombines TRBV20-1 with TRBJ2-7; TRBD2 matches 12 bases. The germline CDR1 and CDR2 sequences are DFQATT and SNEGSKA (reference sequence). The V gene end was trimmed by 5 bases and the J gene end by 2 bases; junction bases not matched to a gene: 4. CDR3 length: 14 residues. DNA of the CDR3: TGCAGTGCTGAACCTAGCGGGAGGGCCTACGAGCAGTACTTC. This codes for CSAEPSGRAYEQYF.

The rearrangement links TRBV6-1 to TRBJ1-2; D remains unclear. CDR1 is MNHNS, CDR2 SASEGT, per germline. This CDR3 has 15 residues. Trimming removed 5 bases at V and 0 bases at J, with 13 bases between. CDR3 nucleotide sequence: TGTGCCAGCAGTCTCCGACGGACGTCTAACTATGGCTACACCTTC. This sequence encodes CASSLRRTSNYGYTF.

This clonotype has at least ten counts. The chain uses TRBV7-3 and TRBJ2-2; D not resolved. The CDR3 is made up of 14 amino acids. The V end lost 5 bases, the J end lost 6 bases, and 13 bases lay between the germline ends. Germline CDR1 and CDR2: SGHTA and FQGTGA. CDR3 nucleotides: TGTGCCAGCAGCCAACTGCCTAGTGCCGGGGAGCTGTTTTTT. It specifies CASSQLPSAGELFF.

Many counts were recorded for this clonotype. The chain carries TRBV5-1 and TRBJ2-3; D not certain. Germline V gene lookup returns CDR1 SGHRS and CDR2 YFSETQ. Trimming pared 4 bases from V and 2 bases from J, leaving 14 bases between. CDR3 length: 15 amino acids. The CDR3 spells CASSPDGFNTDTQYF. DNA for the CDR3: TGCGCCAGCAGCCCGGATGGGTTCAACACAGATACGCAGTATTTT.

This clonotype was recorded at least ten times. The CDR3 DNA sequence: TGTGCCAGCAGCGTAGCGGGAGATTACGAGCAGTACTTC. This gives the protein CASSVAGDYEQYF. The J gene is TRBJ2-7, the V gene TRBV9; D may be TRBD2 (6 bases). The V gene's germline CDR1 is SGDLS and CDR2 YYNGEE. The CDR3 is 13 residues long. V lost 0 bases and J lost 4, with 8 bases in between.

This clonotype was counted many times. The chain recombines TRBV9 with TRBJ1-5; TRBD1 aligns across 8 bases. This CDR3 is 19 amino acids long. Germline V lookup: CDR1 SGDLS, CDR2 YYNGEE. V was pared by 0 bases and J by 5 bases, with 16 bases of the junction left unmatched. CDR3 sequence reads: CASSVVMGQGALPYQPQHF. CDR3 in DNA: TGTGCCAGCAGCGTAGTGATGGGTCAGGGGGCGCTTCCCTATCAGCCCCAGCATTTT.

V and J are TRBV11-2 and TRBJ2-4; no firm D call. Trimming removed 5 bases at V and 8 bases at J, with 7 bases between. CDR1 is SGHAT and CDR2 is FQNNGV in the germline V gene. This CDR3 region has 11 residues. CDR3 protein: CASSRHDIQYF. The CDR3 DNA follows: TGTGCCAGCAGCCGCCACGACATTCAGTACTTC.

This clonotype has ten or more counts. This chain connects TRBV6-5 to TRBJ1-2; D is perhaps TRBD1 (6 bases). CDR3 length equals 13 residues. V lost 6 bases, J lost 2 bases, and 10 bases lay in between. Per germline, CDR1 MNHEY and CDR2 SVGAGI. In DNA form, the CDR3 reads TGTGCCAGCAGGCAGGGGTTAAACTATGGCTACACCTTC. Translating it yields CASRQGLNYGYTF.

The sample holds many counts of this clonotype. This sequence joins TRBV18 and TRBJ2-6; D is perhaps TRBD1 (5 bases). The CDR3 contains 16 residues. In germline, CDR1 is KGHSH, CDR2 LQKENI. V lost 0 bases, J lost 2 bases, and 8 bases lay in between. The CDR3 loop is CASSPPDSAGANVLTF. CDR3 DNA: TGTGCCAGCTCACCACCCGACAGCGCTGGGGCCAACGTCCTGACTTTC. The variable domain in full, completed from reference TRBV18 and TRBJ2-6, reads NAGVMQNPRHLVRRRGQEARLRCSPMKGHSHVYWYRQLPEEGLKFMVYLQKENIIDESGMPKERFSAEFPKEGPSILRIQQVVRGDSAAYFCASSPPDSAGANVLTFGAGSRLTVL.

On this clonotype: A much larger clone sits a single nucleotide away, making a read error possible. The rearrangement joins TRBV30 to TRBJ2-7; TRBD1 agrees at 8 bases. V trimming: 7 bases; J trimming: 6 bases; junction bases outside the gene matches: 14. The CDR3 covers 14 residues. Germline-derived CDR1 and CDR2 are GTSNPN and SVGIG (reference sequence). This chain's CDR3 is CALNPTGGFSEQYF. The DNA of the CDR3 is TGTGCCTTGAACCCTACAGGGGGGTTCAGCGAGCAGTACTTC.

This clonotype was recorded at least ten times. Germline is not matched at one junction end, which may reflect a read error. J is TRBJ2-2 and V is TRBV20-1, with 7 bases that match TRBD2. Per germline, CDR1 DFQATT and CDR2 SNEGSKA (reference sequence). This CDR3 is built from 18 residues. Here the CDR3 reads CSTRVAVSGIYQTGELFF. CDR3 nucleotides: TGCAGTACTAGAGTCGCAGTGAGCGGGATTTATCAGACCGGGGAGCTGTTTTTT.

In this sample, this clonotype turned up once. The rearrangement links TRBV24-1 to TRBJ2-7; TRBD1 aligns across 7 bases. The CDR3 is made up of 15 amino acids. Losses at the gene ends were 9 bases for V and 2 bases for J; bases not matched to a gene: 12. Germline lookup yields CDR1 KGHDR and CDR2 SFDVKD. In nucleotides, the CDR3 is TGTGCCACCCAGGATCATGGGACAGAAGCCTACGAGCAGTACTTC. This gives the protein CATQDHGTEAYEQYF.

This clonotype was detected only a few times. The chain couples TRBV18 to TRBJ2-7, with 10 bases aligning to TRBD1. The CDR3 sequence is 14 residues long. With 2 bases clipped from V and 6 bases from J, the junction kept 4 bases outside the gene matches. The germline V gene has CDR1 KGHSH and CDR2 LQKENI. The CDR3, as DNA: TGTGCCAGCTCACCAGGGACAGGGGTGGGCGAGCAGTACTTC. Translation gives CASSPGTGVGEQYF. Full variable domain (rest looked up from reference TRBV18 and TRBJ2-7): NAGVMQNPRHLVRRRGQEARLRCSPMKGHSHVYWYRQLPEEGLKFMVYLQKENIIDESGMPKERFSAEFPKEGPSILRIQQVVRGDSAAYFCASSPGTGVGEQYFGPGTRLTVT.